One sample yielded the 22 T cell receptor beta chains listed below, sequenced in a study of shared T cell receptors in the human thymus. TCRdb's table, derived via immunoSEQ multiplex PCR, lists solely in-frame clones and lacks some. The sample yields about 710,000 clones, about 87% seen once. Separately, the same data were catalogued under a study of human thymus T cells.

The sample comprised thymocytes. The receptors shown here come from a boy under two years old with a congenital heart defect.

This chain uses TRBV30 with TRBJ2-2; unclear D gene. This CDR3 is 11 amino acids long. Germline CDR1 and CDR2: GTSNPN and SVGIG (reference sequence). V lost 5 bases to trimming and J lost 6 bases, with 7 bases between them. CDR3 amino acids: CAWSVAGELFF. In DNA, the CDR3 is TGTGCCTGGTCCGTCGCCGGGGAGCTGTTTTTT.

This rearrangement joins TRBV4-3 to TRBJ2-7; TRBD1 is a possible D gene (5 bases). The CDR3 contains 17 residues. Trimming stripped 1 base from V and 5 bases from J, with 21 bases between. From germline, CDR1 is LGHNA and CDR2 YSLEER. CDR3 DNA sequence: TGCGCCAGCAGCCAAGTGTGGGGCGGTGGGGTCGGCCACGAGCAGTACTTC. As protein: CASSQVWGGGVGHEQYF.

The chain links TRBV7-2 to TRBJ2-7, with 7 nucleotides matching TRBD1. CDR1 is SGHTA, CDR2 FQGNSA, per germline. V trimming: 4 bases; J trimming: 0 bases; junction bases outside the gene matches: 6. This CDR3 spans 15 amino acids. The CDR3 coding sequence is TGTGCCAGCAGCTCGCGCACAGGGGTCTCCTACGAGCAGTACTTC. Translation: CASSSRTGVSYEQYF.

The chain combines TRBV19 with TRBJ2-1; D perhaps matches TRBD1 (6 bases). Germline V gene data show CDR1 as LNHDA and CDR2 as SQIVND (reference sequence). The CDR3 has 15 amino acids. The V and J ends lost 3 bases and 7 bases respectively, with 16 bases between them. CDR3 sequence: CASSIVRGRVNEQFF. The CDR3 bases are TGTGCCAGTAGTATTGTCAGGGGCAGGGTGAATGAGCAGTTCTTC.

V gene TRBV5-1 combines with J gene TRBJ1-1; perhaps TRBD1 as D (5 bases). The CDR3 sequence is 14 residues long. Germline V gives CDR1 SGHRS, CDR2 YFSETQ. With 4 bases removed from V and 0 bases from J, the gap between germline ends came to 10 bases. CDR3 nucleotide sequence: TGCGCCAGCAGCCCGCCGGACATGAACACTGAAGCTTTCTTT. Translated, it gives CASSPPDMNTEAFF.

This sequence joins TRBV7-9 and TRBJ2-5; 7 bases fit TRBD1. The CDR3 loop spans 14 amino acids. With V trimmed by 5 bases and J by 5 bases, 8 bases remained unmatched. CDR1 SEHNR and CDR2 FQNEAQ come from the germline V gene (reference sequence). The CDR3 DNA sequence: TGTGCCAGCAGCGAAAACAGGGGACCGGAGACCCAGTACTTC. This sequence encodes CASSENRGPETQYF.

The CDR3 loop is CASSRDRGFNYGYTF. The CDR3 nucleotides are TGCGCCAGCAGTCGAGACAGGGGATTTAACTATGGCTACACCTTC. This chain joins TRBV4-1 and TRBJ1-2, with 8 bases identical to TRBD1. CDR3 size: 15 residues. Germline CDR1 reads MGHRA; CDR2 reads YSYEKL. The V and J ends lost 6 bases and 1 base, in that order; junction bases with no gene match: 7.

V and J are TRBV7-4 and TRBJ1-1; 7 bases map to TRBD1. Germline CDR1 and CDR2: SGHVT and SQSDAQ. After removal of 6 bases from V and 3 bases from J, the junction contained 7 bases not matched to a gene. The CDR3 runs to 14 residues. CDR3 protein: CASRPDRVHTEAFF. Here the CDR3 DNA reads TGTGCCAGCAGACCCGACAGGGTGCACACTGAAGCTTTCTTT.

DNA for the CDR3: TGCGCCAGCAGCCAAACGGGACTAGCGGCAAACAATGAGCAGTTCTTC. Translated, it gives CASSQTGLAANNEQFF. This chain uses TRBV4-3 with TRBJ2-1; 11 nucleotides agree with TRBD2. The CDR3 runs 16 residues. J gave up 5 bases and V 2 bases, and 5 bases lay outside the gene matches. CDR1 is LGHNA, CDR2 YSLEER, per germline.

The V and J genes are TRBV6-1 and TRBJ1-2, with D possibly TRBD1 on 6 matching bases. The CDR3 has 16 amino acids. Between the trimmed V and J ends, which lost 1 base and 6 bases, there was a span of 18 bases. The V gene's germline CDR1 is MNHNS and CDR2 SASEGT. CDR3 in amino acids: CASSEGGFGGQDGYTF. In DNA form, the CDR3 reads TGTGCCAGCAGTGAAGGGGGATTCGGGGGGCAGGATGGCTACACCTTC.

Remarks on this clone: At one of its ends the junction is not consistent with the germline gene, which may arise from a read error. Other DNA variants within this sample encode the same CDR3. The V call is TRBV4-3, the J call TRBJ1-6; D is uncertain. Germline-derived CDR1 and CDR2 are LGHNA and YSLEER. The CDR3 runs to 16 residues. The CDR3 loop is CASSQESPSYNSPLHF. The CDR3, as DNA: TGCGCCAGCAGCCAAGAATCTCCCTCCTATAATTCCCCCCTCCACTTT.

The chain links TRBV19 to TRBJ2-3; 8 bases are a match to TRBD2. This CDR3 is built from 16 residues. With 3 bases clipped from V and 0 bases from J, the junction kept 5 bases outside the gene matches. Germline CDR1 LNHDA, CDR2 SQIVND (reference sequence). In DNA, the CDR3 is TGTGCCAGTAGTATCAGCGGCGGGAGGAGCACAGATACGCAGTATTTT. It specifies CASSISGGRSTDTQYF.

The V and J genes are TRBV4-2 and TRBJ1-2, with unresolved D. This CDR3 is built from 14 residues. Germline-derived CDR1 and CDR2 are LGHNA and YNFKEQ. The germline V and J ends were trimmed by 0 bases and 6 bases, with 11 bases remaining between them. CDR3: CASSQDSGANGYTF. For the CDR3, the DNA is TGTGCCAGCAGCCAAGATTCAGGTGCAAATGGCTACACCTTC.

The genes are TRBV1 and TRBJ2-3; the table names TRBD2, a call not compared with the DNA. TRBV1 is shown as a pseudogene. There are 14 residues in the CDR3. CDR3 protein: CTSSQEWASRAQYF. The CDR3 DNA follows: TGCACCAGCAGCCAAGAATGGGCCTCGCGGGCGCAGTATTTT.

J is TRBJ2-1 and V is TRBV15; no firm D call. The CDR3 extends over 13 amino acids. The V end lost 8 bases, the J end lost 10 bases, and 18 bases lay between the germline ends. Germline V gene lookup returns CDR1 LNHNV and CDR2 YYDKDF (reference sequence). The chain's CDR3 is CATRYPYSPEQFF. Here the CDR3 DNA reads TGTGCCACCCGCTATCCCTACTCTCCCGAGCAGTTCTTC.

J is TRBJ1-4 and V is TRBV27; 8 bases align to TRBD1. The CDR3 is made up of 16 amino acids. With V trimmed by 2 bases and J by 6 bases, 8 bases remained unmatched. Germline CDR1 is MNHEY and CDR2 is SMNVEV (reference sequence). The CDR3 DNA reads TGTGCCAGCAGTTTAGCCCCTCAGGGGGCGGATGAAAAACTGTTTTTT. This codes for CASSLAPQGADEKLFF.

This clone was found a few times. The J gene is TRBJ2-1, the V gene TRBV10-2; D not resolved. The CDR3 is 13 amino acids. Germline CDR1 and CDR2: WSHSY and SAAADI. Trimming removed 3 bases from V and 4 bases from J, with 7 bases in between. The CDR3 nucleotides are TGCGCCAGCAGTGATCCCCATTACAATGAGCAGTTCTTC. Translation: CASSDPHYNEQFF.

J is TRBJ1-4 and V is TRBV18; D is undetermined. The CDR3 spans 16 residues. V was cut by 6 bases and J by 0 bases, with 14 bases left in between. CDR1 and CDR2 from the germline V gene are KGHSH and LQKENI. The CDR3 DNA reads TGTGCCAGCTCCCGGGAGGCCCGACCAACTAATGAAAAACTGTTTTTT. It yields the protein CASSREARPTNEKLFF.

CDR3 loop: CASRGGLWTGGQETQYF. The CDR3 DNA reads as TGCGCCAGCAGGGGGGGCCTCTGGACAGGGGGCCAAGAGACCCAGTACTTC. This chain joins TRBV5-1 and TRBJ2-5; 10 nucleotides line up with TRBD1. From germline, CDR1 is SGHRS and CDR2 YFSETQ. CDR3 size: 17 residues. V gave up 5 bases and J gave up 1 base; unmatched junction bases: 11.

The chain uses TRBV7-2 and TRBJ1-6, with D possibly TRBD1 on 5 matching bases. There are 15 residues in the CDR3. The V end lost 0 bases, the J end lost 9 bases, and 12 bases lay between the germline ends. Germline CDR1 reads SGHTA; CDR2 reads FQGNSA. CDR3 bases: TGTGCCAGCAGCTTAGCGGGGGGAGGAGGTTCACCCCTCCACTTT. It specifies CASSLAGGGGSPLHF. Complete variable domain (other parts from reference TRBV7-2 and TRBJ1-6): GAGVSQSPSNKVTEKGKDVELRCDPISGHTALYWYRQSLGQGLEFLIYFQGNSAPDKSGLPSDRFSAERTGGSVSTLTIQRTQQEDSAVYLCASSLAGGGGSPLHFGNGTRLTVT.

The rearrangement uses TRBV7-9 and TRBJ2-2, with D possibly being TRBD1 (5 bases). This CDR3 contains 15 residues. The germline V gene encodes CDR1 SEHNR and CDR2 FQNEAQ (reference sequence). Trimming took off 1 base at V and 4 bases at J, with 10 bases between the two ends. CDR3 bases: TGTGCCAGCAGCTTAGTATCAGGGTCCACCGGGGAGCTGTTTTTT. Encoded protein: CASSLVSGSTGELFF.

This chain uses TRBV5-6 with TRBJ1-1, with D possibly matching TRBD1 (5 bases). The CDR3 is 14 amino acids. V was clipped by 0 bases and J by 6 bases, with 12 bases between them. CDR1 SGHDT and CDR2 YYEEEE come from the germline V gene. The CDR3 region is CASSLVHRLAEAFF. The CDR3 nucleotides are TGTGCCAGCAGCTTGGTCCACAGGTTAGCTGAAGCTTTCTTT.